The 28 T cell receptor beta chains reported below all come from one sample, sequenced in a study of OX40 agonist ivuxolimab in advanced cancers. Produced via immunoSEQ multiplex PCR; TCRdb's table is partial and in-frame only. The table records roughly 75,000 clones, about 88% of them present only once. The sequences come from CD4+ or CD8+ T cells sorted from blood, collected in a trial of the OX40 agonist ivuxolimab. The origin of the receptors is an adult with an advanced solid tumor such as melanoma, head and neck, liver or kidney cancer.

This chain joins TRBV7-8 and TRBJ2-7; 9 bases map to TRBD2. The V and J ends lost 1 base and 1 base, in that order; junction bases with no gene match: 2. The CDR3 runs 15 residues. Germline values: CDR1 SGHVS, CDR2 FQNEAQ. The CDR3 DNA reads as TGTGCCAGCAGCTTAGATGCGGGAGGGTCCTACGAGCAGTACTTC. It codes for CASSLDAGGSYEQYF.

The V and J genes are TRBV5-1 and TRBJ1-3, with D tentatively TRBD1 (6 bases). Trimming pared 3 bases from V and 0 bases from J, leaving 13 bases between. From germline, CDR1 is SGHRS and CDR2 YFSETQ. CDR3 length: 16 amino acids. The DNA for the CDR3 is TGCGCCAGCAGCTCCGGGACAATAAGCTCTGGAAACACCATATATTTT. This sequence encodes CASSSGTISSGNTIYF.

As to this clone: Other DNA sequences in this sample translate to the same CDR3. The chain joins TRBV9 to TRBJ1-1; D remains ambiguous. The CDR3 is 14 residues long. The ends were cut back, 2 bases at V and 0 bases at J, with 8 bases in the middle. CDR1 and CDR2 from the germline V gene are SGDLS and YYNGEE. The CDR3 DNA reads as TGTGCCAGCAGCGTGAACAGCCTGAACACTGAAGCTTTCTTT. Translated, it gives CASSVNSLNTEAFF.

The J gene is TRBJ2-3, the V gene TRBV7-6; possible D gene TRBD2, 6 bases. The CDR3 has 15 amino acids. The germline V gene encodes CDR1 SGHVS and CDR2 FNYEAQ. V shed 7 bases and J shed 1 base, with 15 bases lying between them. CDR3 sequence: CASTERVPGTDTQYF. For the CDR3, the DNA is TGTGCCAGCACGGAGCGGGTGCCGGGCACAGATACGCAGTATTTT.

The genes are TRBV28 and TRBJ1-5; perhaps TRBD1 as D (6 bases). The CDR3 consists of 15 residues. V lost 6 bases to trimming and J lost 3 bases, with 15 bases between them. From germline, CDR1 is MDHEN and CDR2 SYDVKM. CDR3 bases: TGTGCCAGCAGCTTCCAGGGGTCACCCAATCAGCCCCAGCATTTT. It encodes CASSFQGSPNQPQHF.

The chain has TRBV7-2 and TRBJ2-7; the D gene is possibly TRBD2 (5 bases). V lost 3 bases, J lost 7 bases, and 13 bases lay in between. The CDR3 extends over 13 amino acids. Germline loops: CDR1 SGHTA, CDR2 FQGNSA. The CDR3 here is CASSLDSLGEQYF. The CDR3 DNA reads as TGTGCCAGCAGCTTGGACTCATTAGGGGAGCAGTACTTC. The full variable domain, in which reference TRBV7-2 and TRBJ2-7 provide the parts outside the CDR3, is GAGVSQSPSNKVTEKGKDVELRCDPISGHTALYWYRQSLGQGLEFLIYFQGNSAPDKSGLPSDRFSAERTGGSVSTLTIQRTQQEDSAVYLCASSLDSLGEQYFGPGTRLTVT.

The V call is TRBV20-1, the J call TRBJ2-5, with D unclear. Germline V gene lookup returns CDR1 DFQATT and CDR2 SNEGSKA (reference sequence). The V gene lost 5 bases and the J gene lost 1 base, with 5 bases spanning the gap. The CDR3 loop spans 11 amino acids. CDR3 loop: CSAPFQETQYF. Here the CDR3 DNA reads TGCAGTGCTCCTTTCCAAGAGACCCAGTACTTC.

The chain joins TRBV19 to TRBJ2-3, with 9 nucleotides matching TRBD2. This CDR3 has 14 residues. Germline V lookup: CDR1 LNHDA, CDR2 SQIVND (reference sequence). After removal of 8 bases from V and 4 bases from J, the junction contained 7 bases not matched to a gene. CDR3 region: CASSLGTSPDTQYF. For the CDR3, the DNA is TGTGCCAGTTCTCTCGGGACTAGCCCAGATACGCAGTATTTT.

This chain connects TRBV19 to TRBJ2-2; D possibly corresponds to TRBD2 (6 bases). CDR3 length: 12 residues. With 8 bases removed from V and 7 bases from J, the gap between germline ends came to 11 bases. The germline gives CDR1 LNHDA, CDR2 SQIVND (reference sequence). DNA for the CDR3: TGTGCCAGTCAGAGGGGAGGCGGGGAGCTGTTTTTT. This gives the protein CASQRGGGELFF.

This sequence joins TRBV6-1 and TRBJ1-5, with D possibly being TRBD1 (6 bases). Trimming took off 3 bases at V and 5 bases at J, with 14 bases between the two ends. The CDR3 is 15 amino acids. CDR1 is MNHNS, CDR2 SASEGT, per germline. This chain's CDR3 is CASSESRGLDQPQHF. Written as DNA, the CDR3 is TGTGCCAGCAGTGAGAGCAGGGGCCTCGATCAGCCCCAGCATTTT.

Here the CDR3 DNA reads TGTGCCAGCGCTCCGTTCGCCAATGAGCAGTTCTTC. Protein sequence: CASAPFANEQFF. The chain is built from TRBV2 and TRBJ2-1; D not resolved. The CDR3 runs to 12 residues. Germline CDR1 reads SNHLY; CDR2 reads FYNNEI. Trimming stripped 8 bases from V and 6 bases from J, with 11 bases between.

The chain joins TRBV9 to TRBJ2-5; maybe TRBD1 (5 bases). Germline lookup yields CDR1 SGDLS and CDR2 YYNGEE. The CDR3 totals 15 residues. The V end was cut by 0 bases, the J end by 1 base, with 10 bases between. CDR3 in amino acids: CASSVDGHRQETQYF. The CDR3 coding sequence is TGTGCCAGCAGCGTAGATGGACACCGCCAAGAGACCCAGTACTTC.

This chain links TRBV30 with TRBJ1-5; D is unresolved. V dropped 0 bases and J dropped 4 bases, with 10 bases sitting between them. From germline, CDR1 is GTSNPN and CDR2 SVGIG (reference sequence). The CDR3 is 14 amino acids. As DNA, the CDR3 is TGTGCCTGGAGTGTATTACAGTCGAATCAGCCCCAGCATTTT. Its protein product is CAWSVLQSNQPQHF. Filled out from reference TRBV30 and TRBJ1-5, the complete variable domain reads SQTIHQWPATLVQPVGSPLSLECTVEGTSNPNLYWYRQAAGRGLQLLFYSVGIGQISSEVPQNLSASRPQDRQFILSSKKLLLSDSGFYLCAWSVLQSNQPQHFGDGTRLSIL.

V gene TRBV27 combines with J gene TRBJ2-1; perhaps TRBD2 as D (5 bases). The CDR3 is made up of 13 amino acids. V was cut by 4 bases and J by 4 bases, with 8 bases left in between. CDR1 is MNHEY, CDR2 SMNVEV, per germline (reference sequence). The chain's CDR3 is CASSSDFYNEQFF. The CDR3 DNA reads as TGTGCCAGCAGTTCGGACTTTTACAATGAGCAGTTCTTC.

The rearrangement joins TRBV28 to TRBJ2-5; D is unresolved. Germline lookup yields CDR1 MDHEN and CDR2 SYDVKM. Trimming left V 6 bases short and J 5 bases short, with 16 bases between. The CDR3 contains 14 residues. CDR3 in amino acids: CASSPLPMRETQYF. The CDR3 DNA follows: TGTGCCAGCAGCCCCCTCCCCATGAGGGAGACCCAGTACTTC. The full variable domain, in which reference TRBV28 and TRBJ2-5 provide the parts outside the CDR3, is DVKVTQSSRYLVKRTGEKVFLECVQDMDHENMFWYRQDPGLGLRLIYFSYDVKMKEKGDIPEGYSVSREKKERFSLILESASTNQTSMYLCASSPLPMRETQYFGPGTRLLVL.

The chain is built from TRBV9 and TRBJ2-7; D gene uncertain. Trimming removed 4 bases at V and 3 bases at J, with 17 bases between. This CDR3 has 15 amino acids. CDR1 is SGDLS, CDR2 YYNGEE, per germline. In DNA, the CDR3 is TGTGCCAGCAGCCCCCTCCCCGATCTCCTCTACGAGCAGTACTTC. It codes for CASSPLPDLLYEQYF.

This chain links TRBV28 with TRBJ1-3; D unresolved. Germline V CDR1 and CDR2: MDHEN, SYDVKM. This CDR3 spans 12 amino acids. Trimming removed 2 bases at V and 2 bases at J, with 1 base between. CDR3 amino acids: CASSLPGNTIYF. The DNA of the CDR3 is TGTGCCAGCAGTTTACCTGGAAACACCATATATTTT.

V gene TRBV18 combines with J gene TRBJ2-7, with no clear D. This CDR3 is 14 amino acids long. Germline CDR1 is KGHSH and CDR2 is LQKENI. V gave up 4 bases and J gave up 7 bases, with 17 bases separating them. The CDR3 nucleotides read TGTGCCAGCTCACAAAATCAGGAGACTGGGGAGCAGTACTTC. The encoded protein is CASSQNQETGEQYF.

V gene TRBV27 combines with J gene TRBJ2-7; maybe TRBD2 (6 bases). CDR3 length: 15 residues. From germline, CDR1 is MNHEY and CDR2 SMNVEV (reference sequence). Trimming took 5 bases from V and 1 from J, leaving 15 bases between them. CDR3 residues: CASSPPGATSYEQYF. CDR3 DNA sequence: TGTGCCAGCAGTCCACCGGGAGCCACTTCCTACGAGCAGTACTTC.

In regard to this clone: Additional DNA sequences in this sample encode the identical CDR3. The V and J genes are TRBV19 and TRBJ2-3, with TRBD2 matching over 9 bases. The CDR3 covers 16 residues. Germline V gives CDR1 LNHDA, CDR2 SQIVND (reference sequence). With V trimmed by 1 base and J by 1 base, 3 bases remained unmatched. CDR3 in amino acids: CASSIVLAGRTDTQYF. The CDR3 nucleotides are TGTGCCAGTAGTATAGTCCTAGCGGGACGCACAGATACGCAGTATTTT.

The CDR3 sequence is CASSITGGYEQYF. CDR3 nucleotides: TGTGCCAGCTCGATTACAGGGGGCTACGAGCAGTACTTC. V gene TRBV18 combines with J gene TRBJ2-7, with 8 bases lining up with TRBD1. The CDR3 length is 13 residues. After removal of 6 bases from V and 3 bases from J, the junction contained 4 bases not matched to a gene. The germline V gene encodes CDR1 KGHSH and CDR2 LQKENI.

The J gene is TRBJ2-5, the V gene TRBV7-2; a possible D gene is TRBD2 (6 bases). There are 14 residues in the CDR3. Germline V gene data show CDR1 as SGHTA and CDR2 as FQGNSA. Trimming removed 6 bases at V and 1 base at J, with 12 bases between. The CDR3: CASSPPSVQETQYF. The CDR3 nucleotides are TGTGCCAGCAGTCCCCCTAGCGTCCAAGAGACCCAGTACTTC.

This chain joins TRBV5-4 and TRBJ2-7; D gene uncertain. V lost 4 bases and J 5 bases, leaving 19 bases between the germline ends. The CDR3 is 15 residues long. In germline, CDR1 is SGHNT, CDR2 YYREEE (reference sequence). CDR3 DNA sequence: TGTGCCAGCAGCGACCAGTCGCTACTGGGCCACGAGCAGTACTTC. As protein: CASSDQSLLGHEQYF.

The V and J genes are TRBV2 and TRBJ2-7; 11 bases are a match to TRBD1. Trimming at V came to 7 bases and at J to 4 bases, leaving 6 bases not matched to a gene. CDR3 length: 14 amino acids. Germline CDR1 is SNHLY and CDR2 is FYNNEI. The CDR3 sequence: CASKAGQGGYEQYF. The CDR3 DNA follows: TGTGCCAGCAAGGCGGGACAGGGGGGATACGAGCAGTACTTC. Supplemented by reference TRBV2 and TRBJ2-7, the full variable domain reads EPEVTQTPSHQVTQMGQEVILRCVPISNHLYFYWYRQILGQKVEFLVSFYNNEISEKSEIFDDQFSVERPDGSNFTLKIRSTKLEDSAMYFCASKAGQGGYEQYFGPGTRLTVT.

The rearrangement links TRBV7-9 to TRBJ1-1, with 9 bases that match TRBD1. V was clipped by 5 bases and J by 1 base; unmatched bases: 2. The CDR3 contains 14 residues. The V gene's germline CDR1 is SEHNR and CDR2 FQNEAQ (reference sequence). The CDR3 DNA is TGTGCCAGCAGCGTACAGGGGGCGAACACTGAAGCTTTCTTT. The encoded protein is CASSVQGANTEAFF.

The V and J genes are TRBV9 and TRBJ2-3, with 9 bases matching TRBD2. The junction had 4 bases not matched to a gene; V was cut back by 4 bases and J by 1 base. Germline CDR1 reads SGDLS; CDR2 reads YYNGEE. The CDR3 consists of 15 residues. The CDR3 here is CASSSQRGGTDTQYF. In DNA form, the CDR3 reads TGTGCCAGCAGCTCCCAGCGGGGGGGCACAGATACGCAGTATTTT. Full variable domain (missing parts from reference TRBV9 and TRBJ2-3): DSGVTQTPKHLITATGQRVTLRCSPRSGDLSVYWYQQSLDQGLQFLIQYYNGEERAKGNILERFSAQQFPDLHSELNLSSLELGDSALYFCASSSQRGGTDTQYFGPGTRLTVL.

The table lists this clone with a count of one. The rearrangement links TRBV6-1 to TRBJ2-4; 11 bases line up with TRBD2. V was clipped by 3 bases and J by 0 bases; unmatched bases: 4. Looked up from germline, CDR1 is MNHNS and CDR2 is SASEGT. The CDR3 totals 17 residues. CDR3 nucleotide sequence: TGTGCCAGCAGTGACGGTACTAGCGGGGGAGCCAAAAACATTCAGTACTTC. Its translation: CASSDGTSGGAKNIQYF.

The chain combines TRBV5-1 with TRBJ2-2; 7 bases align to TRBD1. The junction had 5 bases not matched to a gene; V was cut back by 0 bases and J by 6 bases. Germline loops: CDR1 SGHRS, CDR2 YFSETQ. The length of the CDR3 is 15 residues. DNA for the CDR3: TGCGCCAGCAGCTTGGTCCAGACAGGGCCCGGGGAGCTGTTTTTT. Translating gives CASSLVQTGPGELFF.